This T cell receptor (beta chain) stems from a study of blood T cell repertoires in COVID-19. Across the study: Sites across the United States, Italy and Spain contributed samples from acute and convalescent COVID-19.

Recruitment covered roughly 24 US areas and drew participants whose ages spanned roughly 18 to 100 years. Membership in each cohort depended on participant-reported clinical history. As processed by the authors: For nucleated cells, counts were estimated from reference gene primer amplification. Clones were read by immunoSEQ multiplex PCR, and TCRdb kept only the in-frame ones, dropping some. That table supplies the V and J calls and clone size; D and trimming were determined from the DNA. The table shows roughly 160,000 clones, with around 80% occurring only once. The sequenced sample was PBMCs or T cells enriched from blood (not recorded which). The TCR was taken from a woman aged 55-75 years who had recovered from COVID-19.

In DNA form, the CDR3 reads TGTGCCAGCAGCCAAGAGATGGGGCGGGGGACCGGGGAGCTGTTTTTT. As protein: CASSQEMGRGTGELFF. The chain uses TRBV3-1 (or the pseudogene TRBV3-2) and TRBJ2-2; 7 positions match TRBD2. The ends lost 0 bases at V and 5 bases at J; junction bases unmatched: 6. This CDR3 has 16 amino acids. The germline gives CDR1 LGHDT, CDR2 YNNKEL (reference sequence).